The rows below give T cell receptor beta chains drawn from one sample of a study of blood T cell repertoires in COVID-19. TCRdb's copy holds only in-frame clones and misses some; the assay was immunoSEQ multiplex PCR. The sample contains tens of thousands of clones, roughly four fifths of which appear only once. Sequenced input: peripheral blood. These receptors were collected from a woman aged 60-75 years with acute or convalescent COVID-19. Both conserved end residues are part of each CDR3. D genes are given only for firm matches. For some rows the clone size is stated as once, few or many, or as a class when expanded; others skip it.

d_gene	j_gene	v_gene	abundance	CDR3aa	CDR3nt
.	TRBJ1-6	TRBV5-5	.	CASSCVRGESYNSPLHF	TGTGCCAGCAGCTGTGTCAGGGGTGAATCCTATAATTCACCCCTCCACTTT
TRBD1	TRBJ1-2	TRBV6-5	.	CASIQGGRWGYGYTF	TGTGCCAGCATCCAGGGGGGTCGTTGGGGCTATGGCTACACCTTC
TRBD1	TRBJ2-2	TRBV24-1	.	CATSDPGQGDTGELFF	TGTGCCACCAGTGACCCCGGACAGGGTGACACCGGGGAGCTGTTTTTT
.	TRBJ1-1	TRBV5-6	.	CASSLPVGGGTEAFF	TGTGCCAGCAGCCTGCCGGTGGGGGGAGGAACTGAAGCTTTCTTT
.	TRBJ2-5	TRBV7-2	few	CASSYKTGLQETQYF	TGTGCCAGCAGCTACAAGACAGGTCTCCAAGAGACCCAGTACTTC
TRBD2	TRBJ2-7	TRBV30	.	CAWSATSGGTYEQYF	TGTGCCTGGAGTGCGACTAGCGGGGGGACCTACGAGCAGTACTTC
.	TRBJ2-2	TRBV19	.	CASSIPRQSLLGAGELFF	TGTGCCAGTAGTATACCTCGACAGTCCCTCCTGGGCGCCGGGGAGCTGTTTTTT
TRBD2	TRBJ2-3	TRBV7-6	.	CASSMTSGGETTKYF	TGTGCCAGCAGCATGACTAGCGGGGGGGAGACGACGAAGTATTTT
TRBD2	TRBJ2-7	TRBV9	.	CASSVSGHGRSEQYF	TGTGCCAGCAGCGTATCAGGACACGGGAGGTCGGAGCAGTACTTC
TRBD1	TRBJ1-2	TRBV5-6	.	CASSSTGKYGYTF	TGTGCCAGCAGCTCGACAGGGAAATATGGCTACACCTTC
TRBD1	TRBJ1-6	TRBV7-9	.	CASSFGQAGSSPLHF	TGTGCCAGCAGCTTTGGACAGGCGGGGAGTTCACCCCTCCACTTT
.	TRBJ2-1	TRBV5-4	.	CASSLAGGSNEQFF	TGTGCCAGCAGCTTGGCCGGCGGGTCCAATGAGCAGTTCTTC
.	TRBJ1-6	TRBV20-1	.	CSASLGRPRESPLHF	TGCAGTGCTAGTCTCGGAAGGCCGCGGGAATCACCCCTCCACTTT
TRBD1	TRBJ2-5	TRBV2	once	CASSEAPGQLKKETQYF	TGTGCCAGCAGTGAAGCGCCGGGACAGCTGAAAAAAGAGACCCAGTACTTC
.	TRBJ1-1	TRBV19	.	CASSNFLRHTNTEAFF	TGTGCCAGTAGTAACTTCTTGCGGCATACGAACACTGAAGCTTTCTTT
.	TRBJ2-7	TRBV20-1	.	CSVNFQGEQYF	TGCAGTGTGAACTTCCAGGGCGAGCAGTACTTC
TRBD1	TRBJ1-3	TRBV5-4	.	CASSLGPDRAGNTIYF	TGTGCCAGCAGCTTGGGCCCGGACAGGGCAGGAAACACCATATATTTT
.	TRBJ1-2	TRBV28	.	CASSSPRYGYTF	TGTGCCAGCAGTTCCCCGCGATATGGCTACACCTTC
TRBD1	TRBJ1-1	TRBV5-1	.	CASSPTGLSNTEAFF	TGCGCCAGCAGCCCGACAGGGTTGAGTAACACTGAAGCTTTCTTT
TRBD1	TRBJ2-7	TRBV19	.	CASSNRQGYEQYF	TGTGCCAGTAGTAATCGACAGGGCTACGAGCAGTACTTC
TRBD1	TRBJ2-2	TRBV15	.	CATSRALDREKGGELFF	TGTGCCACCAGCAGAGCTCTGGACAGGGAAAAGGGCGGGGAGCTGTTTTTT
TRBD1	TRBJ2-7	TRBV6-5	.	CASSYPGTGAHEQYF	TGTGCCAGCAGTTACCCCGGGACAGGGGCCCACGAGCAGTACTTC
TRBD2	TRBJ2-1	TRBV11-2	.	CASSLVGLAGLSSYNEQFF	TGTGCCAGCAGCTTAGTGGGACTAGCGGGACTAAGCTCCTACAATGAGCAGTTCTTC
.	TRBJ1-1	TRBV2	.	CASRNGGGNTEAFF	TGTGCCAGCAGGAATGGGGGGGGCAACACTGAAGCTTTCTTT
.	TRBJ1-1	TRBV18	.	CASSPPQGATEAFF	TGTGCCAGCTCACCACCCCAGGGCGCCACTGAAGCTTTCTTT
TRBD1	TRBJ2-7	TRBV5-1	.	CASSLVQGPYEQYF	TGCGCCAGCAGCTTGGTACAGGGGCCTTACGAGCAGTACTTC
TRBD1	TRBJ1-2	TRBV6-5	.	CASSLQDRGYGYTF	TGTGCCAGCAGTCTTCAAGACAGGGGGTATGGCTACACCTTC
TRBD2	TRBJ2-1	TRBV18	.	CASSPGSGGYNEQFF	TGTGCCAGCTCACCAGGTAGCGGGGGCTACAATGAGCAGTTCTTC
.	TRBJ1-3	TRBV19	once	CASSIDSNSGNTIYF	TGTGCCAGTAGTATAGACAGTAACTCTGGAAACACCATATATTTT
.	TRBJ1-3	TRBV6-1	.	CASSETGGNSGNTIYF	TGTGCCAGCAGTGAAACAGGCGGTAACTCTGGAAACACCATATATTTT
TRBD1	TRBJ1-4	TRBV9	few	CASSGAGQGNEKLFF	TGTGCCAGCAGCGGAGCGGGACAGGGTAATGAAAAACTGTTTTTT
.	TRBJ2-2	TRBV19	.	CASSSQGLDTGELFF	TGTGCCAGTAGTAGTCAGGGGTTGGACACCGGGGAGCTGTTTTTT
TRBD1	TRBJ1-2	TRBV5-6	.	CASSSFLDRDDYGYTF	TGTGCCAGCAGCTCTTTTTTGGACAGGGACGACTATGGCTACACCTTC
.	TRBJ1-1	TRBV7-3	.	CASSSPLGGSTEAFF	TGTGCCAGCAGCTCCCCCCTCGGGGGAAGCACTGAAGCTTTCTTT
.	TRBJ2-7	TRBV5-4	.	CASSLTGAAYEQYF	TGTGCCAGCAGCTTGACAGGAGCAGCCTACGAGCAGTACTTC
TRBD2	TRBJ2-5	TRBV4-1	.	CASSQGSLADQETQYF	TGCGCCAGCAGCCAAGGCTCACTAGCGGACCAAGAGACCCAGTACTTC
.	TRBJ1-4	TRBV6-5	once	CASRLGVRGEKLFF	TGTGCCAGCAGGCTCGGGGTCAGGGGCGAAAAACTGTTTTTT
.	TRBJ1-5	TRBV6-5	.	CASTQGSRPQHF	TGTGCCAGCACACAGGGTTCCCGGCCCCAGCATTTT
TRBD1	TRBJ1-4	TRBV2	.	CASSARDREKLFF	TGTGCCAGCAGCGCCCGGGACAGGGAAAAACTGTTTTTT
.	TRBJ2-5	TRBV5-1	.	CASSRGQKETQYF	TGCGCCAGCAGCCGCGGACAGAAAGAGACCCAGTACTTC
.	TRBJ1-1	TRBV5-6	.	CASSLAETEAFF	TGTGCCAGCAGCTTGGCTGAGACTGAAGCTTTCTTT
TRBD1	TRBJ1-1	TRBV5-8	once	CASSPGQGYTEAFF	TGTGCCAGCAGCCCAGGACAGGGTTACACTGAAGCTTTCTTT
.	TRBJ1-2	TRBV4-1	.	CASSQERRNTNYGYTF	TGCGCCAGCAGCCAAGAGCGGCGGAATACTAACTATGGCTACACCTTC
.	TRBJ1-2	TRBV27	.	CASSLTSPGLEGYTF	TGTGCCAGCAGTTTAACCAGCCCCGGACTGGAGGGCTACACCTTC
.	TRBJ2-5	TRBV11-2	once	CASSLGGRQGFYF	TGTGCCAGCAGCTTAGGAGGACGGCAGGGATTTTACTTC
TRBD1	TRBJ2-2	TRBV24-1	.	CATSDPGTGGTGELFF	TGTGCCACCAGTGACCCCGGGACAGGGGGCACCGGGGAGCTGTTTTTT
.	TRBJ2-1	TRBV6-1	.	CASSEAPQTEQFF	TGTGCCAGCAGTGAAGCGCCCCAGACAGAGCAGTTCTTC
TRBD1	TRBJ1-2	TRBV10-3	.	CAIKNDGTGVGGYTF	TGTGCCATCAAAAATGACGGGACAGGGGTTGGCGGCTACACCTTC
.	TRBJ2-5	TRBV12-3/TRBV12-4	.	CASSLQGKETQYF	TGTGCCAGCAGTTTGCAGGGGAAAGAGACCCAGTACTTC
TRBD1	TRBJ1-2	TRBV6-5	.	CASSPGQVYGYTF	TGTGCCAGCAGCCCGGGACAGGTCTATGGCTACACCTTC
.	TRBJ1-5	TRBV19	once	CASSIAGLQHF	TGTGCCAGTAGTATAGCAGGCCTCCAGCATTTT
TRBD1	TRBJ1-2	TRBV4-1	.	CASSQDLPGGYYGYTF	TGCGCCAGCAGCCAAGATTTGCCAGGGGGCTACTATGGCTACACCTTC
.	TRBJ1-3	TRBV7-6	.	CASSLNAGAGNTIYF	TGTGCCAGCAGCTTAAACGCAGGGGCGGGAAACACCATATATTTT
.	TRBJ1-1	TRBV11-2	.	CASSLVGGGNTEAFF	TGTGCCAGCAGCTTAGTAGGGGGGGGGAACACTGAAGCTTTCTTT
TRBD1	TRBJ2-5	TRBV5-1	.	CASSWDRTGTQYF	TGCGCCAGCAGCTGGGACAGGACAGGGACCCAGTACTTC
.	TRBJ1-1	TRBV6-6	.	CASSTRGESAFF	TGTGCCAGCAGTACCCGGGGGGAATCAGCTTTCTTT
TRBD1	TRBJ1-2	TRBV19	few	CASSIGGTGKGYTF	TGTGCCAGTAGTATCGGGGGGACAGGGAAAGGCTACACCTTC
.	TRBJ1-1	TRBV10-3	.	CAIRTGQDKVNTEAFF	TGTGCCATCAGAACAGGGCAGGATAAGGTTAACACTGAAGCTTTCTTT
TRBD2	TRBJ2-7	TRBV6-4	.	CASSDSRRGARLEQYF	TGTGCCAGCAGTGACTCAAGGCGGGGGGCACGTCTCGAGCAGTACTTC
.	TRBJ2-7	TRBV20-1	.	CSASRSTYEQYF	TGCAGTGCTAGTCGTAGTACCTACGAGCAGTACTTC